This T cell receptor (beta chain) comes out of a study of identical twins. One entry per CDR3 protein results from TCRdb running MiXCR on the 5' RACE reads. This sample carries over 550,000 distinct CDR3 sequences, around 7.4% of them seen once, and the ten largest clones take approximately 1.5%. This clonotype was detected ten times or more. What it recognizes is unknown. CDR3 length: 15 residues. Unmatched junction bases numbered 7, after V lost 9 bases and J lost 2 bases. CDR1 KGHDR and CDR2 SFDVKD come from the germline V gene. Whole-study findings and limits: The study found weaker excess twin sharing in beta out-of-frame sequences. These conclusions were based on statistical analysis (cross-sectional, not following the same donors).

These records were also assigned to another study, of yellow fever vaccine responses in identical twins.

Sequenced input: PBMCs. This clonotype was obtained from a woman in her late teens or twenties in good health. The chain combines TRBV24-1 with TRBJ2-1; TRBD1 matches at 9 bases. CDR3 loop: CATAGGTGPYNEQFF. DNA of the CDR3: TGTGCCACCGCCGGTGGGACAGGGCCCTACAATGAGCAGTTCTTC.